One sample yielded the 11 T cell receptor beta chains listed below, sequenced in a study of blood T cells in healthy people across ages. PCR was performed a second time for about 7 to 11 cycles using a sample-barcoded 5' primer and a J-beta primer mix. One entry per CDR3 protein, called by TCRdb with MiXCR from the 5' RACE reads. Here the sample spans 2 million or so distinct CDR3 sequences, about 50% being singletons. Sequencing was carried out using blood. The receptors were gathered from a woman aged 40 to 50 in good health.

The chain is built from TRBV3-1 and TRBJ2-5; the match to TRBD1 covers 7 bases. CDR1 and CDR2 from the germline V gene are LGHDT and YNNKEL (reference sequence). The CDR3 loop spans 18 amino acids. V was pared by 4 bases and J by 5 bases, with 19 bases of the junction left unmatched. The CDR3 bases are TGTGCCAGCAGCCTATACATTTTCGTTACAGGGGATCGGGAGACCCAGTACTTC. This sequence encodes CASSLYIFVTGDRETQYF.

CDR3 amino acids: CASRQGGGETQYF. The CDR3, as DNA: TGTGCCAGCAGACAGGGAGGCGGGGAGACCCAGTACTTC. This chain uses TRBV7-8 with TRBJ2-5; perhaps D is TRBD1 or TRBD2 (6 bases each). Germline-derived CDR1 and CDR2 are SGHVS and FQNEAQ. The CDR3 spans 13 residues. V was trimmed by 6 bases and J by 5 bases, leaving 13 bases between them.

The genes are TRBV27 and TRBJ1-2, with D maybe TRBD1 (5 bases). The CDR3 spans 15 residues. V was trimmed by 6 bases and J by 6 bases, leaving 20 bases between them. CDR1 is MNHEY and CDR2 is SMNVEV in the germline V gene (reference sequence). CDR3 sequence reads: CASSPGVMRGHGYTF. CDR3 sequence (DNA): TGTGCCAGCAGCCCCGGGGTGATGAGGGGCCATGGCTACACCTTC.

In this sample, this clonotype turned up a few times. The genes are TRBV29-1 and TRBJ2-3, with TRBD1 identical over 7 bases. With 6 bases clipped from V and 0 bases from J, the junction kept 6 bases outside the gene matches. The CDR3 totals 14 residues. Germline loops: CDR1 SQVTM, CDR2 ANQGSEA. This CDR3 is CSVTGYLSTDTQYF. As DNA, the CDR3 is TGCAGCGTGACAGGGTACTTGAGCACAGATACGCAGTATTTT.

The chain has TRBV6-2 or TRBV6-3 and TRBJ2-5; the D gene could be TRBD1 or TRBD2 (5 bases each). Trimming left V 8 bases short and J 2 bases short, with 18 bases between. Germline-derived CDR1 and CDR2 are MNHEY and SVGEGT. This CDR3 spans 15 amino acids. The CDR3 DNA reads as TGTGCCAGCGGACGGGGTGACAGTACTCAAGAGACCCAGTACTTC. Translated, it gives CASGRGDSTQETQYF.

The rearrangement links TRBV6-5 to TRBJ2-3; the D gene could be TRBD1 or TRBD2 (5 bases each). V lost 6 bases and J 2 bases, leaving 18 bases between the germline ends. CDR1 and CDR2 (germline): MNHEY, SVGAGI. The CDR3 loop spans 16 amino acids. The CDR3 loop reads CASSPTVGPYTDTQYF. The DNA for the CDR3 is TGTGCCAGCAGCCCTACGGTGGGACCGTACACAGATACGCAGTATTTT.

The chain is built from TRBV7-8 and TRBJ2-3, with 11 bases identical to TRBD2. CDR3 length: 19 amino acids. The V gene end was trimmed by 5 bases and the J gene end by 0 bases; junction bases not matched to a gene: 13. The germline V gene has CDR1 SGHVS and CDR2 FQNEAQ. The DNA of the CDR3 is TGTGCCAGCAGCCACGACGGGGTACTAGCGGGGGTTAGCACAGATACGCAGTATTTT. This gives the protein CASSHDGVLAGVSTDTQYF.

As to this clonotype: Mismatch with germline at one junction end may stem from a read error. This chain joins TRBV3-1 and TRBJ2-1, with 8 bases that match TRBD1. The tail of the sequence fits TRBJ2-7 better, so the J call may be wrong. CDR1 and CDR2 from the germline V gene are LGHDT and YNNKEL (reference sequence). CDR3 length: 13 amino acids. CDR3 sequence (DNA): TGTACCAGCAGCCAAGCAGGGGGCGACGAGCAGTACTTC. Encoded protein: CTSSQAGGDEQYF.

The chain has TRBV20-1 and TRBJ2-5; TRBD2 agrees at 7 bases. This CDR3 spans 11 amino acids. J gave up 10 bases and V 3 bases, and 5 bases lay outside the gene matches. Germline CDR1 is DFQATT and CDR2 is SNEGSKA (reference sequence). The CDR3 region is CSASMGGSQYF. The CDR3 coding sequence is TGCAGTGCTAGTATGGGGGGGAGCCAGTACTTC.

This clonotype was counted a few times. The chain carries TRBV27 and TRBJ1-2; D is perhaps TRBD1 (6 bases). The CDR3 length is 13 residues. V lost 5 bases to trimming and J lost 5 bases, with 12 bases between them. CDR1 and CDR2 from the germline V gene are MNHEY and SMNVEV (reference sequence). The CDR3 nucleotides read TGTGCCAGCAGTCCTCACAGGGCGTATGGCTACACCTTC. Its protein is CASSPHRAYGYTF.

The genes are TRBV24-1 and TRBJ2-1; D could derive from TRBD1 or TRBD2 (5 bases each). The length of the CDR3 is 16 residues. CDR1 KGHDR and CDR2 SFDVKD come from the germline V gene. V lost 3 bases and J lost 9, with 20 bases in between. The CDR3 is CATSDTRTGPVSEQFF. The CDR3 DNA sequence: TGTGCCACCAGTGATACCCGCACGGGGCCGGTGAGTGAGCAGTTCTTC.